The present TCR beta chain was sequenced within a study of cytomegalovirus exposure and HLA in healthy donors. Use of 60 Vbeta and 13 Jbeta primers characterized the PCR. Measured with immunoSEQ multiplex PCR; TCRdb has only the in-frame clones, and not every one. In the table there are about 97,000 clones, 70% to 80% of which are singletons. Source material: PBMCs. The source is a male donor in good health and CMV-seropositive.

The CDR3 DNA sequence: TGTGCCAGCAGTTTATGGGACAGGGGATCCACCGGGGAGCTGTTTTTT. Translation: CASSLWDRGSTGELFF. V is TRBV28 and J is TRBJ2-2; 9 nucleotides line up with TRBD1. The CDR3 runs to 16 residues. The V gene end was trimmed by 0 bases and the J gene end by 4 bases; junction bases not matched to a gene: 3. Germline lookup yields CDR1 MDHEN and CDR2 SYDVKM.